This entry concerns a single T cell receptor (beta chain). This clone showed up just a few times. Which antigen it targets is not known. No qualities accompany the bases; no much larger clone lies one base away. This sample was included in a study of shared clonotypes between healthy human individuals (dated by TCRdb to about 2020). Notes on the research overall: The cohort comprised a couple of women and a few men aged 18 to 49 years. To estimate repertoire size and how much clonotype sharing occurs between individuals, the study deeply sequenced the blood TCR repertoires of roughly 5 healthy adults. Different laboratories and diverse techniques were used to prepare libraries and sequence TCR repertoires, to increase sequencing depth and limit assay-specific biases. Per donor, leukapheresis produced somewhere between about 0.94 and 9 billion PBMCs.

Via the germline V gene, CDR1 is LGHNA and CDR2 YSLEER. V lost 0 bases and J lost 9 bases; the stretch between them is 13 bases long. Reading from cysteine to phenylalanine, the CDR3 counts 14 amino acids. The only DNA kept is the CDR3, 42 bases in frame from the first base. What the work shows at the level of the full study, not this receptor alone: Because the study included only a small number of donors, the genetic and exposure-history diversity represented was limited. Sampling was restricted to blood, and TCR repertoires in tissues likely differ from the TCR repertoires found in blood. Pairwise subsampling indicated that sequencing depth was expected to affect the degree of clonotype sharing among donors.

Using the deep immunoSEQ assay, TCR CDR3 regions were amplified from genomic DNA by multiplex PCR. Extracted genomic DNA from each cell subset was distributed evenly across all wells of several immunoSEQ 96-well plates, and each plate was treated as a replicate. For unsorted PBMC, approximately 310 ng genomic DNA, equal to 32,000 or so T cell genomes, was loaded into each replicate PCR. Genomic DNA from unsorted PBMC was sequenced over ten immunoSEQ deep assay plates. The purified libraries were quantified using a Qubit 3.0 fluorometer, sized with a Bioanalyzer 2100, and then quantified again using the KAPA Library Quantification kit. Each immunoSEQ 96-well plate was sequenced on its own single-read 150-cycle Illumina NextSeq 550 flow cell. Regarding the original processing steps: Because only junctional sequences without quality scores were contained in the immunoSEQ output, filtering matching that applied to full-length reads could not be performed. Sequences were annotated with PyIR, a Python wrapper for IgBLAST v1.9, and V/J genes and CDR3 were assigned using IMGT germline references. Reads were filtered out if the reads had weak V/J assignments (E-value above 1e-6), no CDR3, stop codons, out-of-frame junctions, or ambiguous translated residues. V3J clonotypes were defined as sequences sharing the same inferred V gene, J gene, and CDR3 amino acid sequence. Percentage overlap between repertoires was computed as shared unique clonotypes divided by the size of the smaller repertoire. Richness of each repertoire was evaluated using RTK rarefaction, the Chao1 estimator, and Recon v2.1 estimates of unobserved clonotypes. TCRdb re-hosts the immuneACCESS table, in-frame sequences only. Its copies lack some clones; in the studies checked, an unresolved V gene accounts for under half of them, and the cause for the rest is not known. Clonal size and the V and J genes are those of that table, whereas D and trimming came from the DNA. In this sample the table shows 470,000 or so clones, about 72% of which occur a single time. The ten largest clones add up to 12% of the sample.

The donors were healthy, HIV-negative adults who had no recently reported acute infections or vaccinations. All donors were Caucasian adults living in Nashville, Tennessee, USA. For unsorted samples, 75 million to 90 million PBMCs were counted and genomic DNA was extracted with the QIAamp DNA Blood Mini kit. Blood was obtained by leukapheresis, after which PBMCs were separated by Ficoll-Histopaque density gradient centrifugation and cryopreserved in liquid nitrogen vapor phase. The sample taken for sequencing was PBMCs. The sequence was collected from a woman aged 40 to 50 in good health. Some clones in this sample may be carry-over from other donors' samples. The chain is assembled from TRBV4-3 and TRBJ2-3; a tentative D match to TRBD1 spans 6 bases. The CDR3 protein is CASSQDKTGQTQYF. Read as DNA, the sequence is TGCGCCAGCAGCCAAGACAAGACAGGCCAGACGCAGTATTTT.